A single TCR beta chain is shown here with its context. The data derive from a study of T cell changes during pregnancy in multiple sclerosis. The CDR3 covers 12 residues. The V gene lost 7 bases and the J gene lost 10 bases, with 17 bases spanning the gap. CDR1 SQVTM and CDR2 ANQGSEA come from the germline V gene. Using immunoSEQ multiplex PCR, the repertoire was profiled, and TCRdb retains in-frame clones only, with some absent. The sample lists more than 65,000 clones, roughly nine tenths seen once, with roughly 2.5% in the top ten. The starting material was peripheral blood, obtained in the first trimester of pregnancy. This receptor was obtained from a female donor with multiple sclerosis, enrolled in a pregnancy study. The chain couples TRBV29-1 to TRBJ2-1, with D possibly TRBD2 on 6 matching bases. CDR3 sequence (DNA): TGCAGCGCCACAACGGGAGCGCAAGAGCAGTTCTTC. Translated, it gives CSATTGAQEQFF.